This is a list of T cell receptor beta chains from one sample in a study of blood T cell repertoires in COVID-19. Sequencing was performed with immunoSEQ multiplex PCR; in TCRdb, only in-frame clones are kept and a portion is missing. The profile shows 130,000 or so clones, roughly 86% of them singletons. Sequenced input: peripheral blood. These TCRs come from a woman aged 60-70 years with acute or convalescent COVID-19. CDR3s include the opening cysteine and the closing phenylalanine or tryptophan. Each record gives: V gene, J gene, D gene, clone size, CDR3 protein, CDR3 DNA. D genes are given only for firm matches. Clone size is stated in some rows and not others, as once, few, many or a class when expanded.

v_gene: TRBV7-2; j_gene: TRBJ1-5; d_gene: -; abundance: -; CDR3aa: CASSLAGERSSNQPQHF; CDR3nt: TGTGCCAGCAGCTTAGCTGGGGAGCGCTCTAGCAATCAGCCCCAGCATTTT
v_gene: TRBV4-1; j_gene: TRBJ2-7; d_gene: TRBD2; abundance: -; CDR3aa: CASSHVGSGSYEQYF; CDR3nt: TGCGCCAGCAGCCATGTTGGTAGCGGGAGCTACGAGCAGTACTTC
v_gene: TRBV6-4; j_gene: TRBJ1-2; d_gene: -; abundance: few; CDR3aa: CASSEETGMKSGYTF; CDR3nt: TGTGCCAGCAGTGAAGAAACAGGGATGAAGAGTGGCTACACCTTC
v_gene: TRBV6-5; j_gene: TRBJ2-2; d_gene: -; abundance: -; CDR3aa: CASSSGLYTGELFF; CDR3nt: TGTGCCAGCAGTTCCGGACTCTACACCGGGGAGCTGTTTTTT
v_gene: TRBV7-9; j_gene: TRBJ1-1; d_gene: -; abundance: -; CDR3aa: CASSIDRIVGGQMNTEAFF; CDR3nt: TGTGCCAGCAGCATCGATAGGATAGTGGGAGGGCAGATGAACACTGAAGCTTTCTTT
v_gene: TRBV6-5; j_gene: TRBJ1-2; d_gene: -; abundance: -; CDR3aa: CASRQGSVYYGYTF; CDR3nt: TGTGCCAGCAGACAGGGATCGGTGTACTATGGCTACACCTTC
v_gene: TRBV6-4; j_gene: TRBJ1-6; d_gene: -; abundance: -; CDR3aa: CASSESAGWNSPLHF; CDR3nt: TGTGCCAGCAGTGAATCTGCGGGGTGGAATTCACCCCTCCACTTT
v_gene: TRBV9; j_gene: TRBJ2-5; d_gene: TRBD2; abundance: -; CDR3aa: CASSPGLAGGIRETQYF; CDR3nt: TGTGCCAGCAGCCCAGGACTGGCGGGGGGGATCCGAGAGACCCAGTACTTC
v_gene: TRBV12-5; j_gene: TRBJ2-5; d_gene: -; abundance: -; CDR3aa: CASGPRAETQYF; CDR3nt: TGTGCTAGTGGTCCCCGAGCAGAGACCCAGTACTTC
v_gene: TRBV3-1/TRBV3-2; j_gene: TRBJ2-6; d_gene: -; abundance: -; CDR3aa: CATSQAIPGANVLTF; CDR3nt: TGTGCCACCAGCCAAGCCATCCCTGGGGCCAACGTCCTGACTTTC
v_gene: TRBV5-1; j_gene: TRBJ2-5; d_gene: -; abundance: -; CDR3aa: CASSLASEGTQYF; CDR3nt: TGCGCCAGCAGCTTGGCGTCCGAGGGGACCCAGTACTTC
v_gene: TRBV14; j_gene: TRBJ1-6; d_gene: -; abundance: -; CDR3aa: CASSQGYSYNSPLHF; CDR3nt: TGTGCCAGCAGCCAAGGCTACTCCTATAATTCACCCCTCCACTTT
v_gene: TRBV4-3; j_gene: TRBJ1-2; d_gene: -; abundance: once; CDR3aa: CASSDRQGADYTF; CDR3nt: TGCGCCAGCAGCGATCGCCAGGGTGCAGACTACACCTTC
v_gene: TRBV28; j_gene: TRBJ2-6; d_gene: -; abundance: -; CDR3aa: CASRFTTGGPGANVLTF; CDR3nt: TGTGCCAGCAGATTTACAACGGGCGGGCCCGGGGCCAACGTCCTGACTTTC
v_gene: TRBV30; j_gene: TRBJ1-2; d_gene: -; abundance: -; CDR3aa: CAWSVPGPRTGVDGYTF; CDR3nt: TGTGCCTGGAGTGTACCGGGACCGAGGACGGGGGTAGATGGCTACACCTTC
v_gene: TRBV11-3; j_gene: TRBJ1-6; d_gene: -; abundance: many; CDR3aa: CASSHGGRNSPLHF; CDR3nt: TGTGCCAGCAGCCATGGTGGGAGGAATTCACCCCTCCACTTT
v_gene: TRBV6-5; j_gene: TRBJ2-7; d_gene: TRBD1; abundance: -; CDR3aa: CASSPGTGSYEQYF; CDR3nt: TGTGCCAGCAGTCCCGGGACAGGGAGCTACGAGCAGTACTTC
v_gene: TRBV11-2; j_gene: TRBJ1-6; d_gene: TRBD1; abundance: -; CDR3aa: CASSYRGNSSPLHF; CDR3nt: TGTGCCAGCAGTTACAGGGGTAACTCTTCACCCCTCCACTTT